This T cell receptor beta chain emerged from a study of blood T cell repertoires in COVID-19. Overall study context: T cells, B-cell-depleted T cells, or PBMCs provided the cDNA or gDNA that served as material.

The protocol was immunoSEQ multiplex PCR, while the TCRdb copy is restricted to in-frame clones and leaves out a portion. The sample records about 280,000 clones, around 87% being singletons. In germline, CDR1 is GTSNPN, CDR2 SVGIG (reference sequence). The V end was cut by 5 bases, the J end by 8 bases, with 21 bases between. CDR3 length: 14 residues. The receptor was derived from a woman between 50 and 59 years old who had recovered from COVID-19. Sequencing was performed on peripheral blood. The V gene is TRBV30, the J gene TRBJ1-2; D might be TRBD1 (6 bases). The CDR3 spells CAWQTFVGAGGYTF. DNA of the CDR3: TGTGCCTGGCAAACATTCGTGGGGGCCGGGGGCTACACCTTC.